This entry is about one T cell receptor (beta chain). Its matching antigen is unknown. In TCRdb, the 5' RACE reads were re-called with MiXCR into one record per CDR3 protein. The top ten hold under 3% of the sample, which has around 82,000 distinct CDR3 sequences, 6.5% to 8.5% seen once. Unfractionated whole blood was the source of the extracted total RNA. The entry originates in a study of human T cells and chemical hapten exposure. Study summary: Per-sample variation in TCR yield stemmed mainly from small pooled library volume differences. General study results and limits: Following DPC sensitization, TCRs present above 1 in 1000 frequency showed no change.

This receptor was obtained from a male donor in good health.

The CDR3 reads CSARPGADTQYF. The CDR3, as DNA: TGCAGTGCTAGGCCGGGGGCAGATACGCAGTATTTT. The rearrangement links TRBV20-1 to TRBJ2-3; a possible D gene is TRBD2 (6 bases). Germline CDR1 reads DFQATT; CDR2 reads SNEGSKA (reference sequence). This CDR3 has 12 amino acids. Between the trimmed V and J ends, which lost 3 bases and 4 bases, there was a span of 8 bases.